This entry describes one T cell receptor beta chain. The entry originates in a study of identical twins. Each CDR3 protein is one row after TCRdb ran MiXCR on the 5' RACE reads. Among roughly 240,000 distinct CDR3 sequences listed, 7.5% were seen once. The sample was also linked to a second study, of yellow fever vaccine responses in identical twins.

The source is a woman between 18 and 30 years old in good health. The sample consisted of CD8+ T cells sorted from blood.

This chain's CDR3 is CASSLDLAGGAYGYTF. The CDR3 nucleotides read TGTGCCAGCAGCTTAGATCTGGCAGGGGGCGCCTATGGCTACACCTTC. The chain links TRBV11-2 to TRBJ1-2, with TRBD1 matching over 8 bases. CDR3 length: 16 amino acids. Losses at the gene ends were 0 bases for V and 4 bases for J; bases not matched to a gene: 7. The V gene's germline CDR1 is SGHAT and CDR2 FQNNGV.